The next 9 T cell receptor beta chains were all read from a single sample in a study of T cells after yellow fever vaccination. MiXCR, run by TCRdb on the 5' RACE reads, gives a single entry per CDR3 protein. Altogether approximately 340,000 distinct CDR3 sequences are present, 8.7% being singletons, with the ten largest covering about 20%. The source was PBMCs, collected on the day of the first yellow fever vaccination. Receptor source: a young man who received the YFV17D yellow fever vaccine.

In DNA form, the CDR3 reads TGCAGCGTTGGCAGGGGGACCACCGGGGAGCTGTTTTTT. Amino acid sequence: CSVGRGTTGELFF. This rearrangement joins TRBV29-1 to TRBJ2-2, with 7 positions matching TRBD1. In germline, CDR1 is SQVTM, CDR2 ANQGSEA. The CDR3 totals 13 residues. The junction had 3 bases not matched to a gene; V was cut back by 4 bases and J by 4 bases.

This clonotype has a handful of counts. The V and J genes are TRBV12-3 or TRBV12-4 and TRBJ1-2, with unresolved D. Deletions cut 6 bases from V and 8 bases from J, with 19 bases between. The CDR3 totals 14 residues. The CDR3 protein is CASRGLLSTGGYTF. In DNA form, the CDR3 reads TGTGCCAGCAGGGGGTTACTCAGTACTGGAGGCTACACCTTC.

This clonotype has more than one count but fewer than ten. The rearrangement joins TRBV7-9 to TRBJ1-2; D gene uncertain. From germline, CDR1 is SEHNR and CDR2 FQNEAQ (reference sequence). The V end lost 0 bases, the J end lost 4 bases, and 9 bases lay between the germline ends. The CDR3 covers 14 residues. The CDR3 region is CASSLAPTAYGYTF. Here the CDR3 DNA reads TGTGCCAGCAGCTTAGCGCCCACAGCCTATGGCTACACCTTC.

The rearrangement uses TRBV9 and TRBJ2-5; no reliable D call. This CDR3 has 16 amino acids. CDR1 SGDLS and CDR2 YYNGEE come from the germline V gene. V was trimmed by 0 bases and J by 3 bases, leaving 15 bases between them. The CDR3 DNA sequence: TGTGCCAGCAGCGTAGTGGCAGGTATTTTTGAAGAGACCCAGTACTTC. Amino acid sequence: CASSVVAGIFEETQYF.

This clonotype was observed a few times. V gene TRBV3-1 combines with J gene TRBJ1-4; the D is unclear. The V and J ends lost 2 bases and 6 bases respectively, with 7 bases between them. The CDR3 covers 13 residues. Germline CDR1 and CDR2: LGHDT and YNNKEL (reference sequence). Here the CDR3 DNA reads TGTGCCAGCAGCCAACGGGCTCATGAAAAACTGTTTTTT. Translated, it gives CASSQRAHEKLFF.

This clonotype was recorded a few times. The chain couples TRBV7-2 to TRBJ2-3, with TRBD2 as a possible D gene (6 bases). The germline V gene encodes CDR1 SGHTA and CDR2 FQGNSA. CDR3 length: 17 amino acids. V lost 0 bases and J 3 bases, leaving 16 bases between the germline ends. Here the CDR3 reads CASSLAGRTTGTDTQYF. The CDR3 nucleotides read TGTGCCAGCAGCTTAGCGGGTCGGACTACGGGAACAGATACGCAGTATTTT.

The chain's CDR3 is CSPSGGRGHRTDTQYF. The CDR3 nucleotides are TGCAGCCCCTCTGGTGGGCGGGGCCACCGCACAGATACGCAGTATTTT. V and J are TRBV29-1 and TRBJ2-3; D may be TRBD2 (6 bases). With 8 bases removed from V and 1 base from J, the gap between germline ends came to 22 bases. There are 16 residues in the CDR3. Germline CDR1 is SQVTM and CDR2 is ANQGSEA.

This clonotype was detected ten times or more. V is TRBV7-8 and J is TRBJ2-4; 10 positions agree with TRBD1. Looked up from germline, CDR1 is SGHVS and CDR2 is FQNEAQ. The CDR3 is 15 residues long. V shed 5 bases, J shed 9 bases, and the junction held 10 bases outside the gene matches. The CDR3 loop reads CASSLGQGVAGIQYF. The CDR3 DNA follows: TGTGCCAGCAGCCTCGGACAGGGGGTAGCTGGCATTCAGTACTTC.

The chain is built from TRBV24-1 and TRBJ1-1; 7 positions match TRBD1. V shed 7 bases and J 3 bases; nucleotides not matched to a gene: 4. Germline V gene lookup returns CDR1 KGHDR and CDR2 SFDVKD. The CDR3 contains 13 residues. CDR3 protein: CATRGQSYTEAFF. Written as DNA, the CDR3 is TGTGCCACCAGGGGACAGAGTTACACTGAAGCTTTCTTT.